This T cell receptor (beta chain) emerged from a study of regulatory T cells in long-lasting Graves disease. Libraries of TCR beta came from iRepertoire HTBI primers plus Arm-PCR of CDR3 regions. Original handling: Segment identification across samples yielded around 60 TRBV and 14 to 15 TRBJ segments. One entry per CDR3 protein, called by TCRdb with MiXCR from the multiplex PCR reads. TCRdb, not the original authors, processed these V and J calls. This table has 580,000 or so distinct CDR3 sequences, 16% appearing once. The CDR3 totals 14 residues. V was cut by 2 bases and J by 0 bases, with 7 bases left in between. Germline CDR1 reads KGHSH; CDR2 reads LQKENI. This clonotype was observed at least ten times. The time point: newly diagnosed GD, antithyroid drugs for less than 3 months. There was RNA extracted from PBMCs, and the TCR library was made from it. Under American Thyroid Association guidelines, Graves' disease was diagnosed. An endocrinology department located in Xi'an, China, was where the patients came from.

The same data also contributed to another study, on T cells in Graves' hyperthyroidism and ophthalmopathy. As reported in that work: Primed by the HTBI set, a first-round RT-PCR was run on the TCR CDR3.

This chain joins TRBV18 and TRBJ1-1; D is unresolved. Specimen: peripheral blood mononuclear cells (PBMCs), collected at new diagnosis, from a patient treated with antithyroid drugs. The receptor was derived from a man between 18 and 29 years old with Graves disease. The CDR3, as DNA: TGTGCCAGCTCACCAGGGATTGTGAACACTGAAGCTTTCTTT. It is translated as CASSPGIVNTEAFF.